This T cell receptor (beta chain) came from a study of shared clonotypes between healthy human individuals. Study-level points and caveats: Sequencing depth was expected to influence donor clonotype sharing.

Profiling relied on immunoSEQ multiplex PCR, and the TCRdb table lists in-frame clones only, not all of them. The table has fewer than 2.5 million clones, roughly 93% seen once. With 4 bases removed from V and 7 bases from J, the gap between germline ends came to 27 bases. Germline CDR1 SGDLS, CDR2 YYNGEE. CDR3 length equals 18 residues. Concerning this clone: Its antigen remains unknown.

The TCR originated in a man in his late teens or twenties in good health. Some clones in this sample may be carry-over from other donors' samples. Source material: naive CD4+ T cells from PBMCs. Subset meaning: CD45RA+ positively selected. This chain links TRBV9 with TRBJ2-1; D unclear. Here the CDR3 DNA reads TGTGCCAGCAGCCCCAGCGTCCTGGCGGCAAGAATCAGGAATGAGCAGTTCTTC. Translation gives CASSPSVLAARIRNEQFF.